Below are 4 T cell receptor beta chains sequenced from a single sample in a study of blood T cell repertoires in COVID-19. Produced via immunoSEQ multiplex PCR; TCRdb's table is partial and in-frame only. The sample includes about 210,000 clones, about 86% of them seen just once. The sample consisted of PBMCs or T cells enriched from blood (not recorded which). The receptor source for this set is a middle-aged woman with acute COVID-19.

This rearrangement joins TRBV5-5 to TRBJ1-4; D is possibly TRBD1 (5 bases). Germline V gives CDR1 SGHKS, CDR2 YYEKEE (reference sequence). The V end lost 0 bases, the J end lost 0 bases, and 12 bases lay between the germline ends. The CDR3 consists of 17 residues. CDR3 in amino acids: CASSLVGRAATNEKLFF. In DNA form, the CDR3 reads TGTGCCAGCAGCTTGGTGGGGCGTGCTGCAACTAATGAAAAACTGTTTTTT.

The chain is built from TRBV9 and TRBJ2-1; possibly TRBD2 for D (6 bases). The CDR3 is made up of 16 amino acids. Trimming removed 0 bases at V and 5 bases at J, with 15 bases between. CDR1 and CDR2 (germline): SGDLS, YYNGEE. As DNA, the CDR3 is TGTGCCAGCAGCGTAGTGGTGGGAGGTTCCCACAATGAGCAGTTCTTC. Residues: CASSVVVGGSHNEQFF.

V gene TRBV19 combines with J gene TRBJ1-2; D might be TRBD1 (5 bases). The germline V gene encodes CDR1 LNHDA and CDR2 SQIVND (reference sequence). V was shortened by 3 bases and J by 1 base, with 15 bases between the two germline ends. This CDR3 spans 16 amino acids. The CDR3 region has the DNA TGTGCCAGTAGTATGTCTGGGGGGAACAATAACTATGGCTACACCTTC. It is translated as CASSMSGGNNNYGYTF.

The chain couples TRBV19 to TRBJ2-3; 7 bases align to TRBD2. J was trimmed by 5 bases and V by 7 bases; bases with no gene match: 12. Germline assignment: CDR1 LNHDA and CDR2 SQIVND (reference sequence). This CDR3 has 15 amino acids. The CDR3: CASTPGAGDVDTQYF. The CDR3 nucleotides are TGTGCCAGTACCCCCGGGGCGGGAGATGTAGATACGCAGTATTTT.